This passage covers 12 T cell receptor beta chains from one sample sequenced in a study of T cell responses to AZD1222 COVID-19 vaccine. Sequencing was performed with immunoSEQ multiplex PCR; in TCRdb, only in-frame clones are kept and a portion is missing. The table shows 180,000 or so clones, with roughly 94% occurring only once. Sequenced material: peripheral blood, taken 28 days after the second AZD1222 dose. The receptors were gathered from an adult who received the AZD1222 COVID-19 vaccine.

This clone was found once. This chain joins TRBV7-2 and TRBJ1-5; TRBD1 aligns across 7 bases. The ends lost 2 bases at V and 9 bases at J; junction bases unmatched: 7. The CDR3 sequence is 14 residues long. Germline V gives CDR1 SGHTA, CDR2 FQGNSA. For the CDR3, the DNA is TGTGCCAGCAGCTTACACAGGGGCGAGGCGCCCCAGCATTTT. It codes for CASSLHRGEAPQHF.

V is TRBV20-1 and J is TRBJ1-2; D unresolved. This CDR3 region has 11 residues. CDR1 and CDR2 (germline): DFQATT, SNEGSKA (reference sequence). V lost 6 bases, J lost 2 bases, and 7 bases lay in between. The CDR3 protein is CSASTNYGYTF. The CDR3 DNA is TGCAGTGCCTCAACAAACTATGGCTACACCTTC.

This chain links TRBV2 with TRBJ1-2; 8 nucleotides line up with TRBD1. This CDR3 has 14 amino acids. Trimming removed 4 bases from V and 3 bases from J; junction bases left unmatched: 4. Germline loops: CDR1 SNHLY, CDR2 FYNNEI. CDR3 in amino acids: CASSAHRGDYGYTF. CDR3 bases: TGTGCCAGCAGTGCCCACAGGGGGGACTATGGCTACACCTTC.

The chain is built from TRBV11-2 and TRBJ1-2; no clear D. The CDR3 runs to 13 residues. Germline V gene lookup returns CDR1 SGHAT and CDR2 FQNNGV. The germline V and J ends were trimmed by 4 bases and 1 base, with 7 bases remaining between them. CDR3 protein: CASSSRVNYGYTF. The CDR3, as DNA: TGTGCCAGCAGCTCCCGGGTTAACTATGGCTACACCTTC.

The V gene is TRBV3-1 (or the pseudogene TRBV3-2), the J gene TRBJ1-4, with 9 positions matching TRBD1. The trim removed 1 base at V and 4 bases at J, leaving 1 base unmatched. Per germline, CDR1 LGHDT and CDR2 YNNKEL (reference sequence). The CDR3 covers 15 residues. The CDR3: CASSQAGQGNEKLFF. Here the CDR3 DNA reads TGTGCCAGCAGCCAAGCGGGACAGGGTAATGAAAAACTGTTTTTT.

J is TRBJ2-5 and V is TRBV6-5; D assignment may be TRBD1 or TRBD2 (5 bases each). The germline V gene encodes CDR1 MNHEY and CDR2 SVGAGI. The CDR3 contains 13 residues. The V and J ends lost 6 bases and 5 bases respectively, with 13 bases between them. The CDR3 bases are TGTGCCAGCAGCTTCAACTGGGGGGAGACCCAGTACTTC. It translates to CASSFNWGETQYF.

The J gene is TRBJ1-5, the V gene TRBV28, with a tentative D call TRBD1 (6 bases). CDR1 MDHEN and CDR2 SYDVKM come from the germline V gene. Trimming removed 10 bases from V and 2 bases from J, with 18 bases in between. The CDR3 loop spans 15 amino acids. This CDR3 is CAILGGPGGNQPQHF. The CDR3 DNA reads TGTGCCATTCTGGGGGGGCCGGGTGGCAATCAGCCCCAGCATTTT.

The rearrangement uses TRBV4-1 and TRBJ1-1; D not certain. Between the trimmed V and J ends, which lost 0 bases and 4 bases, there was a span of 9 bases. The CDR3 is made up of 14 amino acids. Germline CDR1 reads MGHRA; CDR2 reads YSYEKL. CDR3 bases: TGCGCCAGCAGCCAAGATCAGCGGAGCACTGAAGCTTTCTTT. Amino acids: CASSQDQRSTEAFF.

The chain uses TRBV12-3 or TRBV12-4 and TRBJ1-1, with D unclear. The V end lost 7 bases, the J end lost 4 bases, and 13 bases lay between the germline ends. The length of the CDR3 is 13 residues. This chain's CDR3 is CASKRETLTEAFF. CDR3 bases: TGTGCCAGCAAGAGGGAGACACTCACTGAAGCTTTCTTT.

This rearrangement joins TRBV28 to TRBJ1-3, with D unresolved. This CDR3 has 14 residues. CDR1 is MDHEN, CDR2 SYDVKM, per germline. Trimming took 3 bases from V and 5 from J, leaving 11 bases between them. This CDR3 is CASSLGSPRNTIYF. The CDR3 DNA reads as TGTGCCAGCAGTTTGGGGAGCCCCAGAAACACCATATATTTT.

This chain uses TRBV3-1 (or the pseudogene TRBV3-2) with TRBJ1-5; 7 bases are shared with TRBD1. After removal of 3 bases from V and 0 bases from J, the junction contained 5 bases not matched to a gene. Germline-derived CDR1 and CDR2 are LGHDT and YNNKEL (reference sequence). The CDR3 sequence is 16 residues long. CDR3 residues: CASSQAGTASNQPQHF. The CDR3 DNA sequence: TGTGCCAGCAGCCAGGCCGGGACAGCTAGCAATCAGCCCCAGCATTTT.

The chain uses TRBV4-1 and TRBJ2-7; 10 bases agree with TRBD1. After removal of 0 bases from V and 5 bases from J, the junction contained 7 bases not matched to a gene. The CDR3 contains 16 residues. CDR1 and CDR2 from the germline V gene are MGHRA and YSYEKL. The CDR3 DNA is TGCGCCAGCAGCCAAGATAGAACCGGGACAGGGGACGAGCAGTACTTC. Translation gives CASSQDRTGTGDEQYF.